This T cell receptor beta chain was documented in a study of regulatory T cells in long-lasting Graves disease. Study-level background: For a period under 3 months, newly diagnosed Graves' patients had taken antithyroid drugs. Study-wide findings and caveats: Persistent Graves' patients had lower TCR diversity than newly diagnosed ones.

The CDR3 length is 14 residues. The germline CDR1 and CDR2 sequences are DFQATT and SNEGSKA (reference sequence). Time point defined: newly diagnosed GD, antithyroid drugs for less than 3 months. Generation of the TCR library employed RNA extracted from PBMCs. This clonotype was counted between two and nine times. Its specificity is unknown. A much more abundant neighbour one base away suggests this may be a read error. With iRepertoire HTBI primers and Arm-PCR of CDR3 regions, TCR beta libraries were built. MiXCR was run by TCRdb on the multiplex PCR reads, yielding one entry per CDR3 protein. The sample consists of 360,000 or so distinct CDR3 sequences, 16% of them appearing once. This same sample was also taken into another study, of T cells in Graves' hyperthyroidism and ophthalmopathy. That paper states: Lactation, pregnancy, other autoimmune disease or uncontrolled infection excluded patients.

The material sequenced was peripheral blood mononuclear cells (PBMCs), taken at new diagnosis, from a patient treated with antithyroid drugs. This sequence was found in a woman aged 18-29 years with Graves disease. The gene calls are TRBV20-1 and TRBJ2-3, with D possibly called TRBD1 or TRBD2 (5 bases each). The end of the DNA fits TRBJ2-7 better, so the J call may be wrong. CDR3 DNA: TGCGGTGCTAGAGATCCCGGGACGCACGGCGAGCAGTACTTC. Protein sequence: CGARDPGTHGEQYF.